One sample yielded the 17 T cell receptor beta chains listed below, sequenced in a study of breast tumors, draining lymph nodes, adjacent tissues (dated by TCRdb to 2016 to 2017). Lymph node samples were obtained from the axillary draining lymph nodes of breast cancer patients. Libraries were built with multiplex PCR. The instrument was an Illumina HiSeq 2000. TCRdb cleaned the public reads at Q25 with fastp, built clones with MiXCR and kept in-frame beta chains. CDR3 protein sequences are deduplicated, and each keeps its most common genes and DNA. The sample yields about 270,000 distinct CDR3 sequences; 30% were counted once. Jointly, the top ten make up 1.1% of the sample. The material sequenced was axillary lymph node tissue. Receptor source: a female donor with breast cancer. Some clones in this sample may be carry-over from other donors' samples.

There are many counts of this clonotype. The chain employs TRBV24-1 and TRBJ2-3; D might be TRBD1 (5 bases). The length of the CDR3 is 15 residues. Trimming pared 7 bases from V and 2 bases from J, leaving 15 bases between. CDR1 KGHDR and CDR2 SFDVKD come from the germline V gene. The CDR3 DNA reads TGTGCCACCAGAGGGTCAGGGAAGGACACAGATACGCAGTATTTT. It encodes CATRGSGKDTDTQYF.

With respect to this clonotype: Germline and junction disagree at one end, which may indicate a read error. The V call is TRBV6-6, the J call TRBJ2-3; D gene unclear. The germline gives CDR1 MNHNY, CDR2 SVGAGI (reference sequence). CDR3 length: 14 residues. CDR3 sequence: CASSETVVSYTQSF. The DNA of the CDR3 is TGTGCCAGCAGTGAAACGGTAGTGTCATATACGCAGTCCTTT.

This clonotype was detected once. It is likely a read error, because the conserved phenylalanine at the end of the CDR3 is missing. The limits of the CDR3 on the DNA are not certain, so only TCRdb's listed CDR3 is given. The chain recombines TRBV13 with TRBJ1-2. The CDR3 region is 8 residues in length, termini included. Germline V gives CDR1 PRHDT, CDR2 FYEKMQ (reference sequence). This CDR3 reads CASSSLTS.

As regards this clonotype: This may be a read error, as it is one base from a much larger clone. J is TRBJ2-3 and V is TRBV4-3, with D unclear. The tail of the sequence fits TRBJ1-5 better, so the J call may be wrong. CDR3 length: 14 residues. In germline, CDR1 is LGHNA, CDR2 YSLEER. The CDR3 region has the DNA TGCGCCAGCAGCCAGTTTCGGGAGGTAGATACGCAGCATTTT. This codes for CASSQFREVDTQHF.

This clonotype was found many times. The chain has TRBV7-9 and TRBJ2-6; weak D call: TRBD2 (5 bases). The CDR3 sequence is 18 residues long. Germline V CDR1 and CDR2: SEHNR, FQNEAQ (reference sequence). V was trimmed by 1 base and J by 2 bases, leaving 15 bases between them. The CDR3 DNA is TGTGCCAGCAGCTTAGTATCACAAGAACTAGCTGGGGCCAACGTCCTGACTTTC. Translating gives CASSLVSQELAGANVLTF. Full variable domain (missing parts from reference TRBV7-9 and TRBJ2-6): DTGVSQNPRHKITKRGQNVTFRCDPISEHNRLYWYRQTLGQGPEFLTYFQNEAQLEKSRLLSDRFSAERPKGSFSTLEIQRTEQGDSAMYLCASSLVSQELAGANVLTFGAGSRLTVL.

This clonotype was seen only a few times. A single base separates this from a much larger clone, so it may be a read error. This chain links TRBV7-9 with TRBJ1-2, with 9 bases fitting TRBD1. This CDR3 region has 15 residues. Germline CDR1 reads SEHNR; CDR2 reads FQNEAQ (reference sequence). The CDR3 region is CASSPEGQGNYGYPF. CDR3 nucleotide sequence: TGTGCCAGCAGCCCGGAGGGACAGGGTAACTATGGCTACCCCTTC.

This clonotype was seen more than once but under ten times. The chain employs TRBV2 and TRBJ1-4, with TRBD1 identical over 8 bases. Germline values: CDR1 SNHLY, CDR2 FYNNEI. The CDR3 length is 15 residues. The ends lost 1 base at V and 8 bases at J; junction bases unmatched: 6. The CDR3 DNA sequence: TGTGCCAGCAGTGAAGGACAGGGGAGGTTGGAAAAACTGTTTTTT. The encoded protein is CASSEGQGRLEKLFF.

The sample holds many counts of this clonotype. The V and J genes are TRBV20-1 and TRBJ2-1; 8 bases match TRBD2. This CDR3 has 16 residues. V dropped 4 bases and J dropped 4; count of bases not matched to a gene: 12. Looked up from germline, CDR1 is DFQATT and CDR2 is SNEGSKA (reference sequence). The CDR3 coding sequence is TGCAGTGCTAACCGGGCCGGGGCGGGAGGTTACAATGAGCAGTTCTTC. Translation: CSANRAGAGGYNEQFF.

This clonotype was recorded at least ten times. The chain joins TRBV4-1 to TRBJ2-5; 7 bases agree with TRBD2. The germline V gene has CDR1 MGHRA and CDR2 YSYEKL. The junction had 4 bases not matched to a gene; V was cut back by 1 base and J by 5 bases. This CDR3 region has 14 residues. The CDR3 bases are TGCGCCAGCAGCCAAGGGGAGGGATCGGAGACCCAGTACTTC. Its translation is CASSQGEGSETQYF.

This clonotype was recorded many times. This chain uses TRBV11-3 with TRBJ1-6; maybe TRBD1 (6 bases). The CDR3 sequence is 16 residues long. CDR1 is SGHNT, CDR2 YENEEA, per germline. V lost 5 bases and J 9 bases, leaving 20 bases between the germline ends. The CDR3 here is CASSTPGHQGVSPLHF. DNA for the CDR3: TGTGCCAGCAGCACCCCGGGACACCAAGGTGTTTCACCCCTCCACTTT.

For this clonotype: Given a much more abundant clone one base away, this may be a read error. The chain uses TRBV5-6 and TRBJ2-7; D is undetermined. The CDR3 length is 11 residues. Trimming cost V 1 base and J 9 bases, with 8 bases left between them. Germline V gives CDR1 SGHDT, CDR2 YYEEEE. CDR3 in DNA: TGTGCCAGCAGCTTGTCGGACGCGCAGTACTTC. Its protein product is CASSLSDAQYF.

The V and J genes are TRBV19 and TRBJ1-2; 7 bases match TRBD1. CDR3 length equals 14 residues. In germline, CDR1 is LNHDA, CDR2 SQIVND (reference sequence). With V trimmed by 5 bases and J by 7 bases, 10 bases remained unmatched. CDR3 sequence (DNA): TGTGCCAGTAGTGCCGGAAGACAGGGCTTTGGCTACACCTTC. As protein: CASSAGRQGFGYTF.

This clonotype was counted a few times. DNA of the CDR3: TGTGCCAGCAGTTCTAGTATAAATGAGCAGTTCTTC. Translating gives CASSSSINEQFF. The rearrangement uses TRBV6-9 and TRBJ2-1; no firm D call. V was pared by 4 bases and J by 7 bases, with 8 bases between. Germline V gene sequence: CDR1 MNHGY, CDR2 SVAAGI. The CDR3 runs to 12 residues.

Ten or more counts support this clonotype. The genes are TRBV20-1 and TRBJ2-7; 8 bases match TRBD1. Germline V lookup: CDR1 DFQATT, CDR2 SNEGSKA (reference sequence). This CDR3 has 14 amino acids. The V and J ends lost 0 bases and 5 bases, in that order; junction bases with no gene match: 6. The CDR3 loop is CSARDPSGGDEQYF. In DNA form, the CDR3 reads TGCAGTGCTAGAGATCCGTCAGGGGGCGACGAGCAGTACTTC.

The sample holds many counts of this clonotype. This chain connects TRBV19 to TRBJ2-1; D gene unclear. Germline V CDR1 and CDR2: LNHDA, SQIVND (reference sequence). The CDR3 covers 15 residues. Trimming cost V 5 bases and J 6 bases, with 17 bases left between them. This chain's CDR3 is CASSQMAGVSNEQFF. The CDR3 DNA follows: TGTGCCAGTAGTCAGATGGCTGGTGTTAGCAATGAGCAGTTCTTC.

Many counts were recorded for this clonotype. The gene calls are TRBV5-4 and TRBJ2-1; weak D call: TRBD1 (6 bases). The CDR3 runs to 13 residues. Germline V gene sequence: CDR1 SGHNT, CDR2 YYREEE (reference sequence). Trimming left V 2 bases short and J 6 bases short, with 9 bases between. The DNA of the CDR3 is TGTGCCAGCAGCTTCTTAGGGGGCAATGAGCAGTTCTTC. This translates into CASSFLGGNEQFF.

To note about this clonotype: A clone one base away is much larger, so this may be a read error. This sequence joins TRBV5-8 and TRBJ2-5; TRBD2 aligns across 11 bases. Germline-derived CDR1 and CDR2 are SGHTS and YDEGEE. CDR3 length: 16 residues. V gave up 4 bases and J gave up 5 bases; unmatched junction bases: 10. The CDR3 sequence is CASSTGTSGQLETQYF. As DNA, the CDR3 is TGTGCCAGCAGCACCGGGACTAGCGGACAACTCGAGACCCAGTACTTC.